The entry that follows covers one T cell receptor (beta chain) sequence. Its antigen is as yet unknown. This sample is drawn from a study of post-analysis software for immune sequencing data. Study-level background: Disease trajectories encompassed relapsing-remitting, secondary progressive and progressive-relapsing multiple sclerosis.

V was shortened by 4 bases and J by 6 bases, with 15 bases between the two germline ends. Germline V gene data show CDR1 as SEHNR and CDR2 as FQNEAQ (reference sequence). The CDR3 sequence is 14 residues long. Study-wide results and caveats: There was significantly lower normalized Chao1 diversity in multiple sclerosis patients than in controls. Included in a set of a few TRBV segments more frequent in patients than controls were TRBV5-6, TRBV5-1 and TRBV20-1.

The TCR beta cDNA libraries carried unique molecular identifiers. TCRdb redid the calling of the PCR reads with MiXCR, one entry per CDR3 protein. The sample contains around 710,000 distinct CDR3 sequences, 46% of which appear only once. The TCR comes from a girl between 10 and 17 years old with multiple sclerosis. Input material: blood. This chain uses TRBV7-9 with TRBJ1-2; D may be TRBD1 (6 bases). DNA of the CDR3: TGTGCCAGCAGCTCGGTAACAGGGAGCCATGGCTACACCTTC. It codes for CASSSVTGSHGYTF.